The rows below give T cell receptor beta chains drawn from one sample of a study of blood T cell repertoires in COVID-19. TCRdb keeps only in-frame clones here, not all; method: immunoSEQ multiplex PCR. The data contain hundreds of thousands of clones, about 89% of them singletons. Sequenced: PBMCs or T cells enriched from blood (not recorded which). The source of these receptors is a woman aged 40 to 50 who had recovered from COVID-19. Each CDR3 is given with its conserved first and last residue. D genes are given only for firm matches. Expanded clones are given a class, and other clones once, few, many or no size at all.

d_gene	j_gene	abundance	v_gene	CDR3aa	CDR3nt
.	TRBJ1-6	.	TRBV6-4	CASKIGSADNSPLHF	TGTGCCAGCAAGATCGGCTCGGCGGATAATTCACCCCTCCACTTT
.	TRBJ2-7	.	TRBV18	CASSPRGGYEQYF	TGTGCCAGCTCACCACGGGGCGGCTACGAGCAGTACTTC
.	TRBJ1-1	.	TRBV27	CASSLSGGRIGAFF	TGTGCCAGCAGTTTGTCCGGGGGACGAATCGGAGCTTTCTTT
.	TRBJ1-1	.	TRBV11-3	CASSLGERVNTEAFF	TGTGCCAGCAGCTTAGGAGAACGGGTGAACACTGAAGCTTTCTTT
TRBD1	TRBJ2-7	once	TRBV2	CASHRDRYEQYF	TGTGCCAGCCACAGGGACAGGTACGAGCAGTACTTC
TRBD2	TRBJ2-3	.	TRBV27	CASSWTSGLTDTQYF	TGTGCCAGCAGTTGGACTAGCGGTCTCACAGATACGCAGTATTTT
TRBD2	TRBJ2-5	.	TRBV29-1	CSVDGGTSGVQETQYF	TGCAGCGTTGATGGTGGGACTAGCGGGGTCCAAGAGACCCAGTACTTC
.	TRBJ1-3	once	TRBV30	CAWAESGNTIYF	TGTGCCTGGGCGGAGTCTGGAAACACCATATATTTT
TRBD1	TRBJ1-5	.	TRBV7-9	CASSPSRDSALVRGQPQHF	TGTGCCAGCAGCCCAAGCCGGGACAGTGCCCTGGTCCGAGGTCAGCCCCAGCATTTT
TRBD2	TRBJ2-7	.	TRBV6-5	CASRPTSSTYEQYF	TGTGCCAGCAGGCCGACTAGCTCGACCTACGAGCAGTACTTC
TRBD2	TRBJ2-3	.	TRBV7-2	CASSFTLKPGLLPTDTQYF	TGTGCCAGCAGCTTTACCTTAAAGCCGGGACTACTCCCCACAGATACGCAGTATTTT
.	TRBJ1-5	.	TRBV19	CASSIRRSLNSNQPQHF	TGTGCCAGTAGTATAAGAAGGAGCCTGAATAGCAATCAGCCCCAGCATTTT
TRBD1	TRBJ1-4	.	TRBV19	CASSSEDRATTNEKLFF	TGTGCCAGTAGTTCCGAGGACAGGGCAACAACTAATGAAAAACTGTTTTTT
TRBD2	TRBJ2-1	.	TRBV5-1	CASSSTGTSYNEQFF	TGCGCCAGCAGCTCCACCGGGACTAGTTACAATGAGCAGTTCTTC
.	TRBJ2-7	once	TRBV4-1	CASSQRLVGEQYF	TGCGCCAGCAGCCAGAGACTAGTAGGCGAGCAGTACTTC
.	TRBJ1-1	.	TRBV9	CASSAHPGLMNTEAFF	TGTGCCAGCAGCGCACACCCAGGACTAATGAACACTGAAGCTTTCTTT
.	TRBJ1-5	.	TRBV24-1	CATSQGNQPQHF	TGTGCCACATCGCAGGGAAATCAGCCCCAGCATTTT
TRBD2	TRBJ2-7	.	TRBV19	CASSIRGTSGDEQYF	TGTGCCAGTAGTATAAGGGGGACTAGCGGGGACGAGCAGTACTTC
.	TRBJ2-5	.	TRBV19	CASSITGNQETQYF	TGTGCCAGTAGTATCACGGGGAACCAAGAGACCCAGTACTTC
.	TRBJ2-5	.	TRBV5-1	CASSFEGLGETQYF	TGCGCCAGCAGCTTTGAGGGATTGGGGGAGACCCAGTACTTC
.	TRBJ2-1	.	TRBV19	CASSIDRASDEQFF	TGTGCCAGTAGTATAGATCGGGCTAGCGATGAGCAGTTCTTC
TRBD1	TRBJ1-2	.	TRBV2	CASTLGQDYGYTF	TGTGCCAGCACACTCGGACAGGACTATGGCTACACCTTC
.	TRBJ1-4	.	TRBV5-8	CASTKLVTVNEKLFF	TGTGCCAGCACCAAGCTTGTGACAGTTAATGAAAAACTGTTTTTT
TRBD1	TRBJ1-2	.	TRBV30	CAWSVLGQGPYGYTF	TGTGCCTGGAGTGTACTTGGACAGGGCCCCTATGGCTACACCTTC
TRBD1	TRBJ2-7	.	TRBV7-9	CASSSGQGPYEQYF	TGTGCCAGCAGCTCAGGACAGGGGCCTTACGAGCAGTACTTC
.	TRBJ1-1	.	TRBV19	CASSTTGNTEAFF	TGTGCCAGTAGTACCACAGGGAACACTGAAGCTTTCTTT
TRBD1	TRBJ1-2	.	TRBV29-1	CSAEGGGADGYTF	TGCAGCGCTGAAGGAGGGGGCGCGGATGGCTACACCTTC
TRBD1	TRBJ2-5	.	TRBV27	CASSLLGTGETQYF	TGTGCCAGCAGTTTATTAGGGACAGGGGAGACCCAGTACTTC
TRBD2	TRBJ2-1	.	TRBV4-3	CASSRRTSGSSYNEQFF	TGCGCCAGCAGCAGACGGACTAGCGGGAGCTCCTACAATGAGCAGTTCTTC
.	TRBJ1-4	few	TRBV20-1	CSARANEKLFF	TGCAGTGCTAGAGCGAATGAAAAACTGTTTTTT
.	TRBJ1-1	.	TRBV30	CAWKTSMNTEAFF	TGTGCCTGGAAGACAAGTATGAACACTGAAGCTTTCTTT
.	TRBJ1-5	once	TRBV3-1/TRBV3-2	CASSHNRGNQPQHF	TGTGCCAGCAGCCATAATAGGGGAAATCAGCCCCAGCATTTT
.	TRBJ2-1	.	TRBV2	CASRVAESSYNEQFF	TGTGCCAGCAGAGTAGCGGAGAGCTCCTACAATGAGCAGTTCTTC
TRBD2	TRBJ2-1	.	TRBV5-1	CASSPKEPAGGNNEQFF	TGCGCCAGCAGTCCCAAAGAACCAGCGGGGGGGAACAATGAGCAGTTCTTC
.	TRBJ1-1	.	TRBV9	CASSVTSGQLNTEAFF	TGTGCCAGCAGCGTAACTTCCGGACAGTTGAACACTGAAGCTTTCTTT
TRBD1	TRBJ2-3	.	TRBV7-9	CASSLDRGLFSDTQYF	TGTGCCAGCAGCTTGGACAGGGGGCTTTTCTCAGATACGCAGTATTTT
TRBD2	TRBJ2-3	.	TRBV7-2	CASSNSGSSADTQYF	TGTGCCAGCAGTAATAGCGGGAGCTCTGCAGATACGCAGTATTTT
.	TRBJ2-7	.	TRBV27	CASRGAGLEQYF	TGTGCCTCCCGGGGGGCAGGTCTCGAGCAGTACTTC
TRBD2	TRBJ2-7	.	TRBV5-4	CASSLNSGRDEQYF	TGTGCCAGCAGCTTGAATAGCGGGAGGGACGAGCAGTACTTC
TRBD1	TRBJ2-7	.	TRBV10-3	CAISVWLQGAKVDEQYF	TGTGCCATCAGTGTCTGGCTACAGGGGGCGAAGGTCGACGAGCAGTACTTC
.	TRBJ1-1	.	TRBV5-1	CASRSRGGTEAFF	TGCGCCAGCAGATCGAGGGGGGGCACTGAAGCTTTCTTT
.	TRBJ2-5	.	TRBV5-1	CASSLAGQGGRQETQYF	TGCGCCAGCAGCTTGGCCGGGCAGGGTGGGAGGCAAGAGACCCAGTACTTC
.	TRBJ1-5	.	TRBV3-1/TRBV3-2	CASSQDRAQPQHF	TGTGCCAGCAGCCAAGACAGGGCACAGCCCCAGCATTTT
.	TRBJ2-3	.	TRBV7-6	CASSRLEGEPDTQYF	TGTGCCAGCAGTCGTTTGGAGGGAGAGCCAGATACGCAGTATTTT
TRBD1	TRBJ1-2	.	TRBV2	CASKRGLNYGYTF	TGTGCCAGCAAGAGGGGGCTTAACTATGGCTACACCTTC
.	TRBJ2-5	.	TRBV19	CASSPWSGFQETQYF	TGTGCCAGTAGCCCCTGGAGTGGATTCCAAGAGACCCAGTACTTC
TRBD2	TRBJ2-1	.	TRBV5-4	CASSAYTSGSGNEQFF	TGTGCCAGCAGCGCCTATACTAGCGGGAGCGGCAATGAGCAGTTCTTC
.	TRBJ2-6	.	TRBV29-1	CSRGVRTPGANVLTF	TGCAGTCGCGGAGTTCGGACTCCTGGGGCCAACGTCCTGACTTTC
.	TRBJ2-7	.	TRBV21-1	CASSKYRGYEQYF	TGTGCCAGCAGCAAGTATAGAGGCTACGAGCAGTACTTC
.	TRBJ2-1	.	TRBV6-2/TRBV6-3	CASSYFGNEQFF	TGTGCCAGCAGTTACTTCGGCAATGAGCAGTTCTTC
TRBD2	TRBJ2-2	.	TRBV4-1	CASSQDRLAGTGELFF	TGCGCCAGCAGCCAAGATAGGCTAGCGGGCACCGGGGAGCTGTTTTTT
.	TRBJ1-3	.	TRBV3-1/TRBV3-2	CASSQGLGFGNTIYF	TGTGCCAGCAGCCAGGGTCTCGGGTTTGGAAACACCATATATTTT
.	TRBJ1-1	.	TRBV30	CAWSGFGAFEAFF	TGTGCCTGGAGTGGTTTTGGGGCCTTCGAAGCTTTCTTT
TRBD2	TRBJ2-3	once	TRBV5-1	CASTLGLAEEGDTQYF	TGCGCCAGCACCTTGGGGCTAGCGGAGGAGGGAGATACGCAGTATTTT
.	TRBJ1-3	.	TRBV25-1	CASSASSGNTIYF	TGTGCCAGCAGTGCCTCCTCTGGAAACACCATATATTTT